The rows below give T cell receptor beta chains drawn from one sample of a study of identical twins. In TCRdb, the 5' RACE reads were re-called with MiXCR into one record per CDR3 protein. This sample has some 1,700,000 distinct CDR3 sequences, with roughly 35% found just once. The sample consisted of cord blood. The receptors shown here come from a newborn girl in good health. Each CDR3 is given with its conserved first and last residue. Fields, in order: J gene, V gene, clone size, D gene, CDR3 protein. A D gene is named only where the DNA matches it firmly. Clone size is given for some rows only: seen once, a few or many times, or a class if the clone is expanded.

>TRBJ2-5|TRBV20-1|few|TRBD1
CSARGSWTGEQYF
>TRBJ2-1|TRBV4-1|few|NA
CASSQDQPSSYNEQFF
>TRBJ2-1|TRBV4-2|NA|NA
CASSREPSRWYNEQFF
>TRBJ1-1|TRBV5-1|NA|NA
CASLGLENTEAFF
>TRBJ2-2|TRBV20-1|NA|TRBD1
CSARIGQGTRELFF
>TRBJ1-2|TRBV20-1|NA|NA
CSARAAREDYGYTF
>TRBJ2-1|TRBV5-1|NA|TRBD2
CASSHGLATYNEQFF
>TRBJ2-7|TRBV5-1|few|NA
CASSLGLHIDSYEQYF
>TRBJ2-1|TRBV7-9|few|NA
CASSLPVPDTGENEQFF
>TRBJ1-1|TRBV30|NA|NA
CAWSVGDMNTEAFF
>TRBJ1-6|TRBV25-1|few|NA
CASSEYRLVNSPLHF
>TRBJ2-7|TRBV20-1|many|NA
CSARALTVYEQYF
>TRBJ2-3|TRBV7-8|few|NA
CASSLGSATAFFTDTQYF
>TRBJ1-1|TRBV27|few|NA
CASGPVFTEAFF
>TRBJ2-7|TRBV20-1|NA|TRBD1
CSAQTGGLYEQYF
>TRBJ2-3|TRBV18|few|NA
CASSPPGRPSTDTQYF
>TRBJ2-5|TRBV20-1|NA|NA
CSASPLGQETQYF
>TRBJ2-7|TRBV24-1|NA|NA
CATSDRRQLEQYF
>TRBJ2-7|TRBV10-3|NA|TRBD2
CAISGASGTSYEQYF
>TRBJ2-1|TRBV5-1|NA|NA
CASSLDWNNEQFF
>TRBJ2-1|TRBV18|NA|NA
CASSPRREQFF
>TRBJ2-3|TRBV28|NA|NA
CASSLGTQVPTDTQYF
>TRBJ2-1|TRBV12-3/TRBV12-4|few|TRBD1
CASSAGTGASNEQFF
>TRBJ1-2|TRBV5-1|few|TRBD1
CASSLNRGRDYGYTF
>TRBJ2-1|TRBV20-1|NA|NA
CSANSPYNEQFF
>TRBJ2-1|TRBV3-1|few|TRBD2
CASSQVLAGVYNEQFF
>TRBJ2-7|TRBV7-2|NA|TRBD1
CASSLGTGKYEQYF
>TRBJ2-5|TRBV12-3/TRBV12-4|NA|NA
CASSPSAPVQETQYF
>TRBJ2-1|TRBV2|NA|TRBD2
CASRPRGGRVDEQFF
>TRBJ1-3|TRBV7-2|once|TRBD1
CASSSAGQGGGNTIYF
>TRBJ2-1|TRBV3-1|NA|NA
CASSERLNNEQFF
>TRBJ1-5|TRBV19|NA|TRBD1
CASRTGDGPQHF
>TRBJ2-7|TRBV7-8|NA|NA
CASSEAHRAPYEQYF
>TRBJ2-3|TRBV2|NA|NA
CASSEGATNTDTQYF
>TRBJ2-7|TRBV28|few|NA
CASSLWERAYEQYF
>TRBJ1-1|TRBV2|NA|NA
CASLRVGTEAFF
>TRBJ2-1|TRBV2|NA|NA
CASSGSLASEQFF
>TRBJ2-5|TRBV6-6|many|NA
CASSSEGRIETQYF
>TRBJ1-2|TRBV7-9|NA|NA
CASSLVDGYTF
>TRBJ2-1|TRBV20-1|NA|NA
CSGPNGKGLPPGEQFF
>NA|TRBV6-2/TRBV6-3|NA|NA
CASSSGYSYNEQYF
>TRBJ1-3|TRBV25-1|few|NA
CASSESGYRAGNTIYF
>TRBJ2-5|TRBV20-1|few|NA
CSARDGRGQETQYF
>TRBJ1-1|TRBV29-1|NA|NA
CSVEEWLQGPKAFF
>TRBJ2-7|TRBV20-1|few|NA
CSAPGLSYEQYF
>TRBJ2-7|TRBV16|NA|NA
CASSQYGLTDSSYEQYF
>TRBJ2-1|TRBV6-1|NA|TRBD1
CASSEATGTGLFF
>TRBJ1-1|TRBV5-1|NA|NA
CASSPRTESTEAFF
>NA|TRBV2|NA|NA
CASSEVSGQETQFF
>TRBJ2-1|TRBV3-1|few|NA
CASSHRGLDNEQFF
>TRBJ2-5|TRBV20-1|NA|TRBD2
CSARDPSGRGNEQYF
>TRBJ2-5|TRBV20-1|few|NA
CSARRPMPQETQYF
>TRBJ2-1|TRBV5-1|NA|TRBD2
CASSYYRFWGGSGNEQFF
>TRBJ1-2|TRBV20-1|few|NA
CSVCAMAQGTGNYGYTF
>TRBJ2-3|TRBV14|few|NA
CASSQGVSGTDTQYF